This T cell receptor beta chain appears in the sequencing data of a study of blood T cell repertoires in COVID-19. Clones were read by immunoSEQ multiplex PCR, and TCRdb kept only the in-frame ones, dropping some. This sample has 90,000 to 100,000 clones, with roughly 84% found just once. Germline assignment: CDR1 MDHEN and CDR2 SYDVKM. The V end was cut by 1 base, the J end by 1 base, with 4 bases between. The CDR3 is made up of 13 amino acids. The sequence came from a woman aged 55-70 years with acute or convalescent COVID-19. The V and J genes are TRBV28 and TRBJ1-2; no clear D. The sample consisted of peripheral blood. The CDR3, as DNA: TGTGCCAGCAGTTTATTAGTTAACTATGGCTACACCTTC. Translated, it gives CASSLLVNYGYTF.